A single sample is the source of the 26 T cell receptor beta chains below, sequenced in a study of shared clonotypes between healthy human individuals (dated by TCRdb to about 2020). Libraries came from the immunoSEQ multiplex PCR assay. Entries here come from immuneACCESS through TCRdb and include only in-frame sequences with V and J called. Some clones fail to appear in such tables; in the studies checked, an unresolved V gene covers under half of the shortfall, and the cause of the remainder is unknown. The table for this sample lists 2 million or so clones; approximately 95% of them were counted only once. 0.13% of the sample goes to the ten largest clones. What was sequenced was naive CD4+ T cells sorted from blood. Per the publication, the cell subset or site label means: CD45RA+ positively selected. The receptors stem from a man aged 18 to 29 in good health.

The V gene is TRBV27, the J gene TRBJ1-2; TRBD1 agrees at 10 bases. The V segment lost 8 bases and the J segment 3 bases; nucleotides outside the gene matches: 6. CDR1 MNHEY and CDR2 SMNVEV come from the germline V gene (reference sequence). The CDR3 runs to 14 residues. CDR3 DNA sequence: TGTGCCAGCCGCCGGGACAGGGGCCACTATGGCTACACCTTC. It yields the protein CASRRDRGHYGYTF.

Comments on this clone: This sample includes further DNA sequences coding for the same CDR3. The chain carries TRBV6-1 and TRBJ2-7; 9 bases fit TRBD1. CDR1 and CDR2 (germline): MNHNS, SASEGT. After removal of 5 bases from V and 2 bases from J, the junction contained 1 base not matched to a gene. CDR3 size: 13 residues. CDR3 amino acids: CASSRDRAYEQYF. CDR3 nucleotide sequence: TGTGCCAGCAGTAGGGACAGGGCCTACGAGCAGTACTTC.

This clone was picked up a small number of times. The sample contains more than one DNA sequence encoding this CDR3. The chain employs TRBV6-5 and TRBJ2-7; the match to TRBD1 covers 11 bases. Germline V gene lookup returns CDR1 MNHEY and CDR2 SVGAGI. The V segment lost 2 bases and the J segment 4 bases; nucleotides outside the gene matches: 1. The CDR3 covers 14 residues. The CDR3 coding sequence is TGTGCCAGCAGTTACGGGACAGGGGGGTACGAGCAGTACTTC. Its translation: CASSYGTGGYEQYF.

This clone was observed a handful of times. Other DNA sequences in the sample encode the same CDR3. This rearrangement joins TRBV7-9 to TRBJ1-2; TRBD1 might be the D (5 bases). V was shortened by 5 bases and J by 3 bases, with 7 bases between the two germline ends. This CDR3 is 12 amino acids long. Germline V gene data show CDR1 as SEHNR and CDR2 as FQNEAQ (reference sequence). CDR3 nucleotides: TGTGCCAGCAGCCCGGGGGACTATGGCTACACCTTC. Its protein product is CASSPGDYGYTF.

The V gene is TRBV4-3, the J gene TRBJ1-6, with D possibly matching TRBD1 (5 bases). Germline loops: CDR1 LGHNA, CDR2 YSLEER. V was clipped by 4 bases and J by 8 bases, with 12 bases between them. The CDR3 sequence is 14 residues long. The CDR3 nucleotides are TGCGCCAGCAGCCCAGGGATAGGGGATTCACCCCTCCACTTT. Translated, it gives CASSPGIGDSPLHF.

The V gene is TRBV5-1, the J gene TRBJ2-1, with D possibly TRBD2 on 7 matching bases. Germline V CDR1 and CDR2: SGHRS, YFSETQ. The CDR3 covers 18 residues. Trimming took off 3 bases at V and 0 bases at J, with 19 bases between the two ends. Here the CDR3 reads CASSSFGGPVSSYNEQFF. The DNA for the CDR3 is TGCGCCAGCAGCTCCTTCGGGGGGCCAGTCAGCTCCTACAATGAGCAGTTCTTC.

The chain couples TRBV10-1 to TRBJ2-3; D is unclear. CDR3 length equals 15 residues. CDR1 is WNHNN and CDR2 is SYGVQD in the germline V gene (reference sequence). Trimming cost V 3 bases and J 1 base, with 11 bases left between them. The DNA for the CDR3 is TGCGCCAGCAGTGACGGCCTTGTGGGCACAGATACGCAGTATTTT. Its translation is CASSDGLVGTDTQYF.

A single count supports this clone. The gene calls are TRBV14 and TRBJ2-5, with 8 positions matching TRBD1. There are 17 residues in the CDR3. Germline loops: CDR1 SGHDN, CDR2 FVKESK. V was pared by 0 bases and J by 4 bases, with 10 bases of the junction left unmatched. The CDR3 DNA reads as TGTGCCAGCAGCCAAGACACCGGGACAGGCCGGCGAGAGACCCAGTACTTC. Residues: CASSQDTGTGRRETQYF. Looking up the rest from reference TRBV14 and TRBJ2-5 gives the full variable domain: EAGVTQFPSHSVIEKGQTVTLRCDPISGHDNLYWYRRVMGKEIKFLLHFVKESKQDESGMPNNRFLAERTGGTYSTLKVQPAELEDSGVYFCASSQDTGTGRRETQYFGPGTRLLVL.

The chain is built from TRBV7-2 and TRBJ2-1; D is perhaps TRBD1 (6 bases). The CDR3 loop spans 15 amino acids. V was cut by 7 bases and J by 3 bases, with 16 bases left in between. From germline, CDR1 is SGHTA and CDR2 FQGNSA. CDR3 DNA sequence: TGTGCCAGCACCCTAAACAGGGCTGGCTACAATGAGCAGTTCTTC. Translating it yields CASTLNRAGYNEQFF. The full variable domain, completed using reference TRBV7-2 and TRBJ2-1, is GAGVSQSPSNKVTEKGKDVELRCDPISGHTALYWYRQSLGQGLEFLIYFQGNSAPDKSGLPSDRFSAERTGGSVSTLTIQRTQQEDSAVYLCASTLNRAGYNEQFFGPGTRLTVL.

The chain joins TRBV27 to TRBJ2-1; 9 bases line up with TRBD1. Germline loops: CDR1 MNHEY, CDR2 SMNVEV (reference sequence). CDR3 size: 16 residues. The V segment lost 1 base and the J segment 4 bases; nucleotides outside the gene matches: 5. CDR3 DNA sequence: TGTGCCAGCAGTTTATACGGACAGGGGAAGTACAATGAGCAGTTCTTC. Its translation is CASSLYGQGKYNEQFF.

The chain links TRBV11-2 to TRBJ2-4; 7 nucleotides line up with TRBD2. The V gene end was trimmed by 5 bases and the J gene end by 4 bases; junction bases not matched to a gene: 2. Per the germline V gene, CDR1 is SGHAT and CDR2 is FQNNGV. This CDR3 has 13 residues. Here the CDR3 DNA reads TGTGCCAGCAGCCCCGGGGGGAAAAACATTCAGTACTTC. Its translation: CASSPGGKNIQYF.

The chain has TRBV30 and TRBJ2-7; TRBD2 aligns across 11 bases. Germline values: CDR1 GTSNPN, CDR2 SVGIG (reference sequence). The ends lost 0 bases at V and 6 bases at J; junction bases unmatched: 1. The length of the CDR3 is 13 residues. In nucleotides, the CDR3 is TGTGCCTGGAGTGTTAGCGGGGGGGTCGAGCAGTACTTC. Amino acid sequence: CAWSVSGGVEQYF.

The V call is TRBV12-5, the J call TRBJ1-4, with D perhaps matching TRBD1 (5 bases). V was clipped by 3 bases and J by 13 bases, with 9 bases between them. From germline, CDR1 is LGHNT and CDR2 FRNRAP. There are 11 residues in the CDR3. CDR3 residues: CASGLLGALFF. DNA of the CDR3: TGTGCTAGTGGTTTATTAGGGGCACTGTTTTTT.

The chain uses TRBV2 and TRBJ1-5; perhaps TRBD1 as D (5 bases). The ends were cut back, 6 bases at V and 4 bases at J, with 10 bases in the middle. CDR3 length: 13 residues. The germline V gene encodes CDR1 SNHLY and CDR2 FYNNEI. CDR3 in DNA: TGTGCCAGCAGGGGCGGGGCGAATCAGCCCCAGCATTTT. Its translation is CASRGGANQPQHF.

This sequence joins TRBV15 and TRBJ2-2; D perhaps matches TRBD2 (5 bases). CDR3 length: 18 amino acids. V dropped 0 bases and J dropped 0 bases, with 14 bases sitting between them. The germline V gene encodes CDR1 LNHNV and CDR2 YYDKDF (reference sequence). The chain's CDR3 is CATSRDWPSRPNTGELFF. The CDR3, as DNA: TGTGCCACCAGCAGAGATTGGCCTAGCAGACCGAACACCGGGGAGCTGTTTTTT.

The chain joins TRBV7-8 to TRBJ2-1; 7 bases are shared with TRBD2. Germline loops: CDR1 SGHVS, CDR2 FQNEAQ. The CDR3 sequence is 17 residues long. With V trimmed by 1 base and J by 0 bases, 6 bases remained unmatched. CDR3 protein: CASSLDSSGSSYNEQFF. The CDR3 DNA is TGTGCCAGCAGCTTAGATTCTAGCGGTAGCTCCTACAATGAGCAGTTCTTC.

This clone was found once. This chain joins TRBV5-4 and TRBJ2-7; 12 bases line up with TRBD1. Per the germline V gene, CDR1 is SGHNT and CDR2 is YYREEE (reference sequence). The CDR3 has 14 residues. V dropped 4 bases and J dropped 9; count of bases not matched to a gene: 8. CDR3 sequence: CASSLGTGGAGQYF. In DNA form, the CDR3 reads TGTGCCAGCAGCCTAGGGACAGGGGGCGCAGGGCAGTACTTC.

The chain employs TRBV7-2 and TRBJ2-7; D remains ambiguous. Germline CDR1 reads SGHTA; CDR2 reads FQGNSA. V dropped 1 base and J dropped 2 bases, with 12 bases sitting between them. The CDR3 loop spans 15 amino acids. The CDR3 DNA sequence: TGTGCCAGCAGCTTAGATACAATCACTACCTACGAGCAGTACTTC. It encodes CASSLDTITTYEQYF.

The chain joins TRBV6-1 to TRBJ2-5; TRBD2 agrees at 7 bases. Germline-derived CDR1 and CDR2 are MNHNS and SASEGT. This CDR3 has 13 residues. The ends lost 7 bases at V and 5 bases at J; junction bases unmatched: 7. In DNA form, the CDR3 reads TGTGCCAGCATTCGGGGGGACGTGGAGACCCAGTACTTC. Its translation: CASIRGDVETQYF.

The CDR3 loop is CASSLEGGGHEKLFF. CDR3 coding DNA: TGCGCCAGCAGCTTGGAGGGAGGGGGTCATGAAAAACTGTTTTTT. This sequence joins TRBV5-1 and TRBJ1-4, with a possible D match to TRBD1 (6 bases). Germline CDR1 SGHRS, CDR2 YFSETQ. The CDR3 sequence is 15 residues long. V was pared by 0 bases and J by 6 bases, with 12 bases between. The whole variable domain, filled in from reference TRBV5-1 and TRBJ1-4, reads KAGVTQTPRYLIKTRGQQVTLSCSPISGHRSVSWYQQTPGQGLQFLFEYFSETQRNKGNFPGRFSGRQFSNSRSEMNVSTLELGDSALYLCASSLEGGGHEKLFFGSGTQLSVL.

J is TRBJ2-3 and V is TRBV19; no clear D. This CDR3 region has 14 residues. Per the germline V gene, CDR1 is LNHDA and CDR2 is SQIVND (reference sequence). The germline V and J ends were trimmed by 3 bases and 0 bases, with 7 bases remaining between them. For the CDR3, the DNA is TGTGCCAGTAGTATGGACCCCAGCACAGATACGCAGTATTTT. It yields the protein CASSMDPSTDTQYF.

This chain uses TRBV30 with TRBJ2-2; possible D gene TRBD2, 6 bases. V was pared by 3 bases and J by 7 bases, with 15 bases between. The CDR3 extends over 14 amino acids. The V gene's germline CDR1 is GTSNPN and CDR2 SVGIG (reference sequence). CDR3: CAWRPGVNGGELFF. In DNA form, the CDR3 reads TGTGCCTGGAGACCGGGAGTGAATGGCGGGGAGCTGTTTTTT.

The chain links TRBV6-1 to TRBJ1-2; tentatively, D is TRBD1 (5 bases). The CDR3 totals 14 residues. The ends were cut back, 6 bases at V and 9 bases at J, with 20 bases in the middle. CDR1 is MNHNS and CDR2 is SASEGT in the germline V gene. Written as DNA, the CDR3 is TGTGCCAGCAGCGCAACCAATACAGGTCTGAGCTACACCTTC. Amino acids: CASSATNTGLSYTF.

This clone was seen once. The V and J genes are TRBV30 and TRBJ2-1, with 9 bases fitting TRBD2. Per the germline V gene, CDR1 is GTSNPN and CDR2 is SVGIG (reference sequence). This CDR3 spans 17 amino acids. The junction had 9 bases not matched to a gene; V was cut back by 2 bases and J by 1 base. The CDR3 is CAWSLNSGSRSYNEQFF. The CDR3 nucleotides are TGTGCCTGGAGTCTAAATAGCGGGAGTAGGTCCTACAATGAGCAGTTCTTC.

The rearrangement joins TRBV5-5 to TRBJ2-5; 7 bases are shared with TRBD1. From germline, CDR1 is SGHKS and CDR2 YYEKEE (reference sequence). V dropped 1 base and J dropped 5; count of bases not matched to a gene: 8. The CDR3 runs 15 residues. CDR3 protein: CASSLHQDRIETQYF. CDR3 coding DNA: TGTGCCAGCAGCTTGCACCAGGACAGGATTGAGACCCAGTACTTC.

The gene calls are TRBV6-1 and TRBJ1-2; D remains unclear. This CDR3 spans 11 amino acids. Germline V gives CDR1 MNHNS, CDR2 SASEGT. V was shortened by 3 bases and J by 8 bases, with 7 bases between the two germline ends. The CDR3 loop reads CASSEEVGYTF. The CDR3 DNA is TGTGCCAGCAGTGAGGAGGTGGGCTACACCTTC.